The rows below give T cell receptor beta chains drawn from one sample of a study of blood T cell repertoires in COVID-19. Some clones are missing from TCRdb's copy, which holds only in-frame ones; the method was immunoSEQ multiplex PCR. This sample yields under 50,000 clones, of which approximately 90% are seen a single time; roughly a third belongs to the top ten. Sequenced material: peripheral blood. The receptors shown here come from a man between 65 and 79 years old with active COVID-19. CDR3s include the opening cysteine and the closing phenylalanine or tryptophan. D genes are given only for firm matches. Clone size is stated in some rows and not others, as once, few, many or a class when expanded.

>NA|TRBJ2-3|13|NA|TRBV11-3
CASSDGNTDTQYF
TGTGCCAGCAGCGACGGGAACACAGATACGCAGTATTTT
>NA|TRBJ2-5|13|once|TRBV4-1
CASSQERGGTQYF
TGCGCCAGCAGCCAAGAGAGGGGGGGGACCCAGTACTTC
>NA|TRBJ2-1|12|NA|TRBV7-9
CASSHSYNEQFF
TGTGCCAGCAGCCACTCCTACAATGAGCAGTTCTTC
>NA|TRBJ2-1|14|NA|TRBV27
CASSPWIGNNEQFF
TGTGCCAGCAGCCCGTGGATCGGGAACAATGAGCAGTTCTTC
>NA|TRBJ2-3|12|NA|TRBV30
CAWSLLTDTQYF
TGTGCCTGGAGCCTCCTCACAGATACGCAGTATTTT
>NA|TRBJ2-2|14|NA|TRBV5-1
CASSLKGVTGELFF
TGCGCCAGCAGCTTGAAGGGGGTTACCGGGGAGCTGTTTTTT
>TRBD1|TRBJ2-5|17|NA|TRBV19
CASSIAHTGQGRETQYF
TGTGCCAGTAGTATAGCCCACACGGGACAGGGGCGGGAGACCCAGTACTTC
>NA|TRBJ2-2|15|NA|TRBV11-2
CASSLMVRGVGELFF
TGTGCCAGCAGCTTAATGGTGCGGGGAGTCGGGGAGCTGTTTTTT
>NA|TRBJ2-7|14|NA|TRBV10-3
CAIKGDSQHHEQYF
TGTGCCATCAAAGGGGACTCCCAACACCACGAGCAGTACTTC
>NA|TRBJ2-2|13|many|TRBV11-3
CASTPAVAGELFF
TGTGCCAGCACCCCAGCGGTGGCCGGGGAGCTGTTTTTT